The 25 T cell receptor beta chains presented below share a single source sample, sequenced in a study of cytomegalovirus exposure and HLA in healthy donors. Use of 60 Vbeta and 13 Jbeta primers characterized the PCR. The method was immunoSEQ multiplex PCR; TCRdb's version includes in-frame clones alone and lacks a portion of them. The sample holds fewer than 200,000 clones, around 80% seen once. The specimen sequenced was PBMCs. The receptor source for this set is a female donor in good health and CMV-seronegative.

The V gene is TRBV7-9, the J gene TRBJ2-1; 8 nucleotides match TRBD1. There are 14 residues in the CDR3. Losses at the gene ends were 2 bases for V and 8 bases for J; bases not matched to a gene: 5. Germline V lookup: CDR1 SEHNR, CDR2 FQNEAQ (reference sequence). DNA for the CDR3: TGTGCCAGCAGCTTACTTCAGGGGGCGGATGAGCAGTTCTTC. This gives the protein CASSLLQGADEQFF.

The chain has TRBV28 and TRBJ1-5; perhaps TRBD1 as D (5 bases). This CDR3 is built from 15 residues. CDR1 is MDHEN and CDR2 is SYDVKM in the germline V gene. Trimming left V 4 bases short and J 4 bases short, with 14 bases between. CDR3 amino acids: CASSSWAGQNQPQHF. CDR3 in DNA: TGTGCCAGCAGTTCTTGGGCAGGGCAAAATCAGCCCCAGCATTTT.

The V gene is TRBV7-2, the J gene TRBJ1-1; D is unclear. The CDR3 has 12 amino acids. The V gene's germline CDR1 is SGHTA and CDR2 FQGNSA. V dropped 5 bases and J dropped 4 bases, with 8 bases sitting between them. The CDR3, as DNA: TGTGCCAGCAGCGCACAGAGCACTGAAGCTTTCTTT. As protein: CASSAQSTEAFF. Full variable domain (outside the CDR3, taken from reference TRBV7-2 and TRBJ1-1): GAGVSQSPSNKVTEKGKDVELRCDPISGHTALYWYRQSLGQGLEFLIYFQGNSAPDKSGLPSDRFSAERTGGSVSTLTIQRTQQEDSAVYLCASSAQSTEAFFGQGTRLTVV.

The chain joins TRBV5-1 to TRBJ2-1; D unresolved. Germline CDR1 reads SGHRS; CDR2 reads YFSETQ. The CDR3 runs 11 residues. The V end lost 4 bases, the J end lost 7 bases, and 6 bases lay between the germline ends. CDR3 amino acids: CASSVTNEQFF. CDR3 sequence (DNA): TGCGCCAGCAGCGTTACAAATGAGCAGTTCTTC.

The gene calls are TRBV5-4 and TRBJ2-6; D is perhaps TRBD2 (5 bases). V was cut by 3 bases and J by 5 bases, with 9 bases left in between. Germline assignment: CDR1 SGHNT and CDR2 YYREEE (reference sequence). The CDR3 has 14 residues. This CDR3 reads CASSSGSRANVLTF. DNA for the CDR3: TGTGCCAGCAGCTCGGGGTCTCGGGCCAACGTCCTGACTTTC.

The chain carries TRBV5-6 and TRBJ2-7; the match to TRBD2 covers 8 bases. Trimming removed 4 bases from V and 5 bases from J; junction bases left unmatched: 8. The V gene's germline CDR1 is SGHDT and CDR2 YYEEEE. The CDR3 consists of 14 residues. CDR3 sequence (DNA): TGTGCCAGCAGCCTCTGGACCGGGGGGGACGAGCAGTACTTC. It codes for CASSLWTGGDEQYF.

This clone was counted a single time. At one of its ends the junction is not consistent with the germline gene, which may arise from a read error. V gene TRBV28 combines with J gene TRBJ2-6; TRBD1 aligns across 7 bases. Germline V gene lookup returns CDR1 MDHEN and CDR2 SYDVKM. The CDR3 has 14 amino acids. The CDR3 protein is CASNEGAGANGLTF. The CDR3 DNA follows: TGTGCCAGCAACGAGGGGGCTGGGGCCAACGGCCTGACTTTC.

The chain has TRBV12-5 and TRBJ1-6; perhaps TRBD1 as D (5 bases). Trimming took 2 bases from V and 7 from J, leaving 15 bases between them. This CDR3 region has 16 residues. CDR1 and CDR2 from the germline V gene are LGHNT and FRNRAP. This CDR3 is CASGLSREGYNSPLHF. The CDR3 DNA follows: TGTGCTAGTGGTTTGTCCCGGGAGGGGTACAATTCACCCCTCCACTTT.

The chain recombines TRBV6-5 with TRBJ1-2; D is undetermined. This CDR3 spans 14 amino acids. Germline V CDR1 and CDR2: MNHEY, SVGAGI. V lost 0 bases to trimming and J lost 2 bases, with 7 bases between them. This chain's CDR3 is CASSYSGVNYGYTF. In DNA form, the CDR3 reads TGTGCCAGCAGTTACTCAGGAGTGAACTATGGCTACACCTTC.

The chain recombines TRBV5-1 with TRBJ2-3; 8 bases are a match to TRBD2. The ends lost 3 bases at V and 2 bases at J; junction bases unmatched: 5. Germline V lookup: CDR1 SGHRS, CDR2 YFSETQ. This CDR3 comprises 15 residues. The CDR3 loop is CASSSRGGPTDTQYF. CDR3 in DNA: TGCGCCAGCAGCTCCCGGGGGGGCCCCACAGATACGCAGTATTTT.

The gene calls are TRBV10-2 and TRBJ1-2; D is ambiguous. CDR3 length: 14 residues. Germline loops: CDR1 WSHSY, CDR2 SAAADI. The ends were cut back, 3 bases at V and 4 bases at J, with 12 bases in the middle. CDR3 DNA sequence: TGCGCCAGCAGTGACTCAGGAAGATCCTATGGCTACACCTTC. Its translation is CASSDSGRSYGYTF.

The V call is TRBV28, the J call TRBJ2-1; 8 positions match TRBD2. Germline assignment: CDR1 MDHEN and CDR2 SYDVKM. The CDR3 covers 18 residues. V was pared by 5 bases and J by 5 bases, with 17 bases of the junction left unmatched. The CDR3, as DNA: TGTGCCAGCAGTCAGTACGACTTCCGTGAACTAGCGGACAATGAGCAGTTCTTC. Encoded protein: CASSQYDFRELADNEQFF.

This sequence joins TRBV5-1 and TRBJ1-6; unclear D gene. The CDR3 is 15 amino acids. V lost 6 bases and J lost 5, with 15 bases in between. Germline CDR1 and CDR2: SGHRS and YFSETQ. This chain's CDR3 is CASTLSEPDNSPLHF. As DNA, the CDR3 is TGCGCCAGCACACTCTCTGAGCCCGATAATTCACCCCTCCACTTT.

A remark on this clone: Relative to the germline gene, one junction end is altered; a read error may explain this. V gene TRBV10-3 combines with J gene TRBJ2-1; 9 nucleotides align to TRBD2. This CDR3 spans 12 amino acids. In germline, CDR1 is ENHRY, CDR2 SYGVKD. Here the CDR3 reads CAISEPGLATVF. The CDR3 region has the DNA TGTGCCATCAGTGAACCGGGACTAGCTACGGTCTTC.

J is TRBJ2-7 and V is TRBV7-2; no clear D. This CDR3 comprises 12 residues. CDR1 SGHTA and CDR2 FQGNSA come from the germline V gene. V lost 5 bases and J 1 base, leaving 6 bases between the germline ends. The CDR3 loop is CASSIISYEQYF. The CDR3 coding sequence is TGTGCCAGCAGCATAATTTCCTACGAGCAGTACTTC.

The rearrangement links TRBV6-1 to TRBJ1-5; unclear D gene. Germline lookup yields CDR1 MNHNS and CDR2 SASEGT. The germline V and J ends were trimmed by 3 bases and 7 bases, with 10 bases remaining between them. This CDR3 contains 13 residues. The CDR3 nucleotides are TGTGCCAGCAGTGATATGGGAGGACAGCCCCAGCATTTT. Its translation: CASSDMGGQPQHF.

The gene calls are TRBV7-2 and TRBJ2-5; the D gene is possibly TRBD2 (6 bases). The CDR3 consists of 16 residues. V lost 0 bases and J 6 bases, leaving 17 bases between the germline ends. Germline CDR1 is SGHTA and CDR2 is FQGNSA. CDR3 bases: TGTGCCAGCAGCTTAGCGCGGGACTTTCGCAGGCAGACCCAGTACTTC. It encodes CASSLARDFRRQTQYF.

The rearrangement joins TRBV27 to TRBJ2-7, with D possibly TRBD2 on 5 matching bases. V was cut by 4 bases and J by 1 base, with 17 bases left in between. Germline V gives CDR1 MNHEY, CDR2 SMNVEV (reference sequence). The CDR3 sequence is 16 residues long. CDR3 residues: CASSSDSNPRSYEQYF. CDR3 DNA sequence: TGTGCCAGCAGTTCGGACTCTAACCCCCGGTCCTACGAGCAGTACTTC.

The rearrangement links TRBV6-6 to TRBJ1-1, with D unclear. Germline CDR1 and CDR2: MNHNY and SVGAGI (reference sequence). V shed 6 bases and J shed 7 bases, with 21 bases lying between them. The CDR3 has 15 amino acids. The CDR3 sequence is CASRPRGGTYVEAFF. The CDR3 DNA is TGTGCCAGCAGACCCCGCGGCGGAACGTACGTTGAAGCTTTCTTT.

J is TRBJ2-3 and V is TRBV15, with D possibly matching TRBD1 (6 bases). The ends were cut back, 1 base at V and 5 bases at J, with 10 bases in the middle. In germline, CDR1 is LNHNV, CDR2 YYDKDF (reference sequence). This CDR3 spans 14 amino acids. The CDR3 sequence: CATSRGRTVDTQYF. CDR3 coding DNA: TGTGCCACCAGCAGAGGAAGGACAGTAGATACGCAGTATTTT.

The CDR3 is CASSRGGRGTEAFF. CDR3 sequence (DNA): TGTGCCAGCAGTCGAGGGGGCAGGGGCACTGAAGCTTTCTTT. The rearrangement uses TRBV28 and TRBJ1-1; the match to TRBD1 covers 7 bases. The germline gives CDR1 MDHEN, CDR2 SYDVKM. The CDR3 has 14 residues. J was trimmed by 4 bases and V by 5 bases; bases with no gene match: 7.

This clone came up a few times. The V call is TRBV7-6, the J call TRBJ2-1; 12 bases line up with TRBD2. The junction had 4 bases not matched to a gene; V was cut back by 1 base and J by 9 bases. CDR3 size: 15 residues. The germline CDR1 and CDR2 sequences are SGHVS and FNYEAQ. The DNA for the CDR3 is TGTGCCAGCAGCTTAGTCCTAGCGGGAGGGGGTGAGCAGTTCTTC. As protein: CASSLVLAGGGEQFF.

The chain recombines TRBV11-2 with TRBJ2-1; 10 bases are a match to TRBD2. The germline gives CDR1 SGHAT, CDR2 FQNNGV. CDR3 size: 15 residues. Trimming at V came to 4 bases and at J to 4 bases, leaving 4 bases not matched to a gene. CDR3 region: CASSSLAGAYNEQFF. The CDR3 nucleotides are TGTGCCAGCAGCTCCCTAGCGGGAGCTTACAATGAGCAGTTCTTC.

The V and J genes are TRBV5-1 and TRBJ2-3; tentative D call: TRBD2 (6 bases). The CDR3 contains 16 residues. Germline assignment: CDR1 SGHRS and CDR2 YFSETQ. The ends were cut back, 0 bases at V and 2 bases at J, with 13 bases in the middle. The CDR3 DNA sequence: TGCGCCAGCAGCTTGGTCGGTAGCGGAGCCACAGATACGCAGTATTTT. Translated: CASSLVGSGATDTQYF.

This clone occurred a few times. The rearrangement joins TRBV6-1 to TRBJ2-7; possibly TRBD2 for D (5 bases). CDR1 is MNHNS, CDR2 SASEGT, per germline. The CDR3 is 14 amino acids. The V and J ends lost 8 bases and 0 bases respectively, with 14 bases between them. The CDR3 loop is CASALRAYSYEQYF. The CDR3 DNA sequence: TGTGCCAGCGCTTTGAGGGCCTACTCCTACGAGCAGTACTTC.